One sample yielded the 4 T cell receptor beta chains listed below, sequenced in a study of T-cell memory formation after mild COVID-19. TCRdb reprocessed the 5' RACE reads with MiXCR, giving one entry per CDR3 protein. The sample shows about 270,000 distinct CDR3 sequences, approximately 15% of them seen only once. The material sequenced was PBMCs or a T cell subset sorted from them (not recorded which). These receptors were collected from a young man who had mild COVID-19 (a few samples of this study predate the infection). Cell type and time point are not known.

The table lists this clonotype with a few counts. The chain couples TRBV5-1 to TRBJ1-4, with D maybe TRBD1 (6 bases). In germline, CDR1 is SGHRS, CDR2 YFSETQ. V lost 2 bases and J 3 bases, leaving 11 bases between the germline ends. This CDR3 is built from 15 residues. For the CDR3, the DNA is TGCGCCAGCAGCTTTTTACAGGGAGCTAATGAAAAACTGTTTTTT. Translation gives CASSFLQGANEKLFF.

In its sample, this clonotype was seen many times. The V call is TRBV20-1, the J call TRBJ2-5, with a weak D call TRBD1 (5 bases). The ends were cut back, 0 bases at V and 0 bases at J, with 11 bases in the middle. The germline CDR1 and CDR2 sequences are DFQATT and SNEGSKA (reference sequence). This CDR3 comprises 15 residues. The CDR3 is CSARDRQGNQETQYF. As DNA, the CDR3 is TGCAGTGCTAGAGATCGGCAGGGAAACCAAGAGACCCAGTACTTC.

This sequence joins TRBV9 and TRBJ2-7, with D hard to call. CDR3 length: 15 residues. The V gene lost 0 bases and the J gene lost 0 bases, with 10 bases spanning the gap. Germline values: CDR1 SGDLS, CDR2 YYNGEE. The CDR3 loop reads CASSVDVESSYEQYF. The CDR3 nucleotides are TGTGCCAGCAGCGTAGACGTCGAGAGCTCCTACGAGCAGTACTTC.

This clonotype has a count of ten or more. The chain recombines TRBV7-3 with TRBJ2-2, with D possibly being TRBD1 or TRBD2 (5 bases each). CDR3 length equals 14 residues. Trimming pared 2 bases from V and 4 bases from J, leaving 8 bases between. Per germline, CDR1 SGHTA and CDR2 FQGTGA. CDR3 DNA sequence: TGTGCCAGCAGCTTATCGGGGACCACCGGGGAGCTGTTTTTT. It codes for CASSLSGTTGELFF.